This TCR beta chain was identified in a study of T cell responses to AZD1222 COVID-19 vaccine (dated by TCRdb to 2020 to 2022). With regard to the full study: AZD1222 recipients with second doses at about 4 weeks or about 12 weeks were pooled, because spike-specific TCR depth and breadth did not differ between schedules. Trial participants were enrolled by age into 18-55, 56-69 and 70-plus year subgroups, with about 150, 28 and 57 TCR-sequenced participants respectively. A total of around 240 trial participants underwent TCR sequencing, of whom about 210 had received two doses of AZD1222 and 26 had received two doses of the MenACWY control vaccine.

CDR1 SGHAT and CDR2 FQNNGV are derived from the germline V gene. Trimming leaves V shorter by 5 bases and J shorter by 3 bases, with the junction holding 2 bases beyond the gene matches. From the cysteine up to the phenylalanine, the CDR3 has a length of 13 residues. Here the CDR3 DNA is all that survives: 39 bases in frame from base 1. The CDR3 regions of human TCRbeta chains were analyzed by immunosequencing. In the paper's pipeline: Repertoire TCRs were matched against a reference library of SARS-CoV-2-specific TCRs generated with the MIRA antigen-specificity platform. Breadth was defined as the fraction of unique TCRs that were SARS-CoV-2-associated, and depth was defined as the fraction of total T cells that were SARS-CoV-2-associated. Using the MIRA data, each spike-specific TCR was mapped to the spike region that the TCR reacts to and placed in a CD4 or CD8 class. Log10-transformed breadth and depth values were compared by one-way ANOVA with Sidak's multiple comparisons tests. Imported from immuneACCESS, the table was reduced by TCRdb to in-frame sequences with V and J called. These copies leave out some clones; in studies compared against another copy, an unresolved V gene accounts for under half, and the cause of the remainder is not known. From that table come the V and J calls and clone size; the DNA was used to work out D and trimming. The sample table shows 90,000 to 120,000 clones, and about nine tenths are seen once. Approximately 4.3% of the sample comes from the top ten.

General findings and caveats noted by the study authors: Because no day 14 peak-response samples were available, the repertoires could be characterized only after the peak T cell response. Only five to seven AZD1222 recipients were SARS-CoV-2 seropositive at baseline, limiting conclusions about previously exposed vaccinees. Most participants were white British and females outnumbered males, and the authors suggested that clonal diversity may have been underestimated. Epitopes outside the regions mutated in the B.1.351 and B.1.1.7 variants were reportedly recognized by nearly half of the unique spike-specific TCRs. After two AZD1222 doses, spike-specific TCR breadth and depth were significantly higher than at day 0 and than in MenACWY recipients. In the small 56-69-year group, the increase in depth fell short of significance, most likely because of low power. The whole spike protein was spanned by vaccine-associated CD4 TCRs, and dominant responses were seen in regions 160-218 and 743-854.

In regard to this clone: Its recognized antigen is unknown. With a much larger clone just one base away, this may be a read error.

The sample's time point label is to be understood as: baseline before first vaccination. Vaccinee samples were obtained from the UK trials COV001 and COV002, which included a single-blind randomized controlled phase 2/3 trial of AZD1222 (ChAdOx1 nCoV-19) in healthy adults. Trial participant PBMC samples were collected at day 0 and day 28 after the second dose for TCRbeta chain sequencing. The input for sequencing was peripheral blood, taken on day 0 of AZD1222 vaccination. This clonotype originated in an adult in good health. The sequence joins TRBV11-2 to TRBJ1-1, with 8 bases matching TRBD1. The DNA is TGTGCCAGCAGCGGACAGGGCGACACTGAAGCTTTCTTT. Its protein reads: CASSGQGDTEAFF.